Sequencing of this T cell receptor (beta chain) was carried out in a study of T cell responses to AZD1222 COVID-19 vaccine. Points from the study as a whole: Donors in the cohort were predominantly white British and more often female, and clonal diversity was possibly underestimated. No day 14 peak samples; only post-peak repertoires were characterized. Close to half of all spike-specific TCRs reportedly target regions of the variants that are unmutated.

Note on this clone: The antigen is undetermined.

The CDR3 consists of 12 residues. V was clipped by 1 base and J by 7 bases, with 4 bases between them. The germline V gene has CDR1 LNHDA and CDR2 SQIVND (reference sequence). The table came from immunoSEQ multiplex PCR; TCRdb's copy has only in-frame clones and leaves some out. The data contain more than 120,000 clones, about 86% of them seen just once; the ten biggest clones take up about 5%. The chain joins TRBV19 to TRBJ1-4; D is uncertain. The TCR was taken from an adult who received the AZD1222 COVID-19 vaccine. The source was peripheral blood, collected 28 days after the second AZD1222 dose. As DNA, the CDR3 is TGTGCCAGTAGTATAGGGAGTGAAAAACTGTTTTTT. Its protein is CASSIGSEKLFF.